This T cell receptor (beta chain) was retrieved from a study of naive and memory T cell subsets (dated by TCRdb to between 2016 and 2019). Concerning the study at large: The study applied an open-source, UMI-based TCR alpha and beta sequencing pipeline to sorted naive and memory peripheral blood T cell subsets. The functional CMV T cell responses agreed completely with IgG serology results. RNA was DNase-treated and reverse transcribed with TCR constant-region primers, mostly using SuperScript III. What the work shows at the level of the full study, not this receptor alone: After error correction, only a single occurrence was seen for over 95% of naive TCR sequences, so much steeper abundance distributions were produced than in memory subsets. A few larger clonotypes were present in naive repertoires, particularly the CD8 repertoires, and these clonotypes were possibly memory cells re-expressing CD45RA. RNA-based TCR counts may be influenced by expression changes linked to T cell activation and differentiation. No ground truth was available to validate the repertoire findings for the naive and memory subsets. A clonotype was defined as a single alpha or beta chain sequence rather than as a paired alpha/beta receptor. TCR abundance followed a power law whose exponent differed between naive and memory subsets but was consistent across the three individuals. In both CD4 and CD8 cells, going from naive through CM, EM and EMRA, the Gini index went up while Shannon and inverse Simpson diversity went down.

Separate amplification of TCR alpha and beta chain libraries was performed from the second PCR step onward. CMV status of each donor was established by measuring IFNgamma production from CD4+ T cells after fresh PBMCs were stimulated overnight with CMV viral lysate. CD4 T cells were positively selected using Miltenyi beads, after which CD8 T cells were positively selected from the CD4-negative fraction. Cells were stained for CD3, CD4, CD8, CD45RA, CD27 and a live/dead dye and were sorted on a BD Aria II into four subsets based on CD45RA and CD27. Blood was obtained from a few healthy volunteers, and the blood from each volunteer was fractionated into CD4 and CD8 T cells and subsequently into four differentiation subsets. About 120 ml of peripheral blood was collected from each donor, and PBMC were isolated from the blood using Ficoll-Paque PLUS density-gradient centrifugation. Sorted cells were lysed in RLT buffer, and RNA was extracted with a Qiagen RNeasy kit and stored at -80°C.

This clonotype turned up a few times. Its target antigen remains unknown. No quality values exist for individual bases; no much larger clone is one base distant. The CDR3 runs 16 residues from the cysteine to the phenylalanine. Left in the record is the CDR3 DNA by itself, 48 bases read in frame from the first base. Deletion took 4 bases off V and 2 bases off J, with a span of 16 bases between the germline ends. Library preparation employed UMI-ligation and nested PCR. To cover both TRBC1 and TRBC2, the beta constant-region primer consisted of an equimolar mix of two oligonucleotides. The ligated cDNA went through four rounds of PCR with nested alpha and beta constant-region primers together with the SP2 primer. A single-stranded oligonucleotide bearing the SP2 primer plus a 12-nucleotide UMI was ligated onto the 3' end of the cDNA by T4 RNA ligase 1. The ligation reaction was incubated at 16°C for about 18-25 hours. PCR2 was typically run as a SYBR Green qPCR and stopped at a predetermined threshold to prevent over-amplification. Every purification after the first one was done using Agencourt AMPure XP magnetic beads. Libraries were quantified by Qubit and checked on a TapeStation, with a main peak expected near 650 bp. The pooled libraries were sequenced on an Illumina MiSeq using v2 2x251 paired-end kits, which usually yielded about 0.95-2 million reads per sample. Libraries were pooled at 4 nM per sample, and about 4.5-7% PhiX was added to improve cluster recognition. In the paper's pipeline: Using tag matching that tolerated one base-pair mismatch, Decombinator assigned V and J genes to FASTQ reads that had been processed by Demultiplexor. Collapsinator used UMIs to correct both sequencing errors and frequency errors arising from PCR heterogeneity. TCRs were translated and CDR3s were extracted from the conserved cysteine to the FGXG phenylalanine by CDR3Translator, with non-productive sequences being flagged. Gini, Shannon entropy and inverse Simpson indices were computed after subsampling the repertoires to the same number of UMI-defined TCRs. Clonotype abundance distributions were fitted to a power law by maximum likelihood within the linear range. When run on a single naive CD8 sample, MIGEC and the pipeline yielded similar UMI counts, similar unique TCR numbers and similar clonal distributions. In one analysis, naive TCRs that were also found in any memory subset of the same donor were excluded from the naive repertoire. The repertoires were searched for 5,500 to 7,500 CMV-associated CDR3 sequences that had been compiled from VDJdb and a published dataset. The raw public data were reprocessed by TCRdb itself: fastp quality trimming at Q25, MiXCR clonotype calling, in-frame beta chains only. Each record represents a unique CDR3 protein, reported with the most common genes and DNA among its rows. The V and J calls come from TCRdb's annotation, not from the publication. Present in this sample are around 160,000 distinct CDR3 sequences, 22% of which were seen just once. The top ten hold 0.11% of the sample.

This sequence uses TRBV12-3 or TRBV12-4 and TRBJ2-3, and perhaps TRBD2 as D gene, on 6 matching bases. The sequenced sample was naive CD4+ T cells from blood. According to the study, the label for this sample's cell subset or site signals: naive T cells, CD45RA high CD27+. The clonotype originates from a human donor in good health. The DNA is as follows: TGTGCCAGCAGTTCACCGCGGACTATTCACACAGATACGCAGTATTTT. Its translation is CASSSPRTIHTDTQYF.